This T cell receptor beta chain emerged from a study of blood T cells in healthy people across ages. The second PCR ran about 6 to 12 cycles with a sample-barcoded 5' primer and J-beta primers. TCRdb reprocessed the 5' RACE reads with MiXCR, giving one entry per CDR3 protein. The table records approximately 1.5 million distinct CDR3 sequences, 30% to 40% of them present only once. Findings of the study overall: Changes in expanded clonotypes were possibly confounded, as the CMV status of donors was unknown.

In this sample, this clonotype turned up a few times. Its antigen remains unknown. This CDR3 has 15 residues. V lost 0 bases and J lost 7, with 14 bases in between. CDR1 is SGHRS and CDR2 is YFSETQ in the germline V gene. The chain employs TRBV5-1 and TRBJ2-1, with D hard to call. The material sequenced was blood. The receptor's source is a woman aged 30 to 39 in good health. The CDR3 loop reads CASSLAYETRNEQFF. The CDR3 DNA reads TGCGCCAGCAGCTTGGCATACGAAACGCGTAATGAGCAGTTCTTC.